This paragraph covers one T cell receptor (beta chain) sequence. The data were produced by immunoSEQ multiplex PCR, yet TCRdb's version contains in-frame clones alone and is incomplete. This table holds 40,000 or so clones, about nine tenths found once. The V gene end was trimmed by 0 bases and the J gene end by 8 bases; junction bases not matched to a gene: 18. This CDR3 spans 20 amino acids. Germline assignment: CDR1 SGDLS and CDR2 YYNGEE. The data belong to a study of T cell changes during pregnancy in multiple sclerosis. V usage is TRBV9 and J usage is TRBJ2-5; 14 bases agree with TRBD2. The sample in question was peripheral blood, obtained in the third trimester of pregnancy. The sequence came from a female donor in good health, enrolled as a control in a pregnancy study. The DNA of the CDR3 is TGTGCCAGCAGCGTAGAAGACCCAGGACTAGCGGGGGGACTCCGTGATACCCAGTACTTC. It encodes CASSVEDPGLAGGLRDTQYF.